This record concerns one TCR beta chain sequence. In its sample, this clonotype was seen a few times. Its antigen is still unknown. The final CDR3 position lacks the conserved phenylalanine or tryptophan, pointing to a likely read error. This entry is derived from a study of response to subunit inactivated influenza vaccine (dated by TCRdb to the late 2010s). With regard to the full study: The study used deep quantitative T cell receptor repertoire profiling to track responses to a trivalent subunit inactivated influenza vaccine.

What the authors observed across the whole study: It was suggested by the authors that each seasonal influenza vaccination may recruit only a limited number of new T cells.

Inclusive of both ends, the CDR3 amounts to 14 amino acids. Only the CDR3 DNA stays, 42 bases, in frame from base 1. From a lookup of the germline V gene, CDR1 and CDR2 are SGDLS and YYNGEE. V is clipped by 3 bases and J by 0 bases, and the sequence between their germline boundaries is 7 bases long. Libraries were built with RT-PCR. Reads for this sample came from an Illumina HiSeq 2500. TCRdb trimmed the raw reads at Q25, called clones with MiXCR and kept productive beta chains. Each entry merges the rows of one CDR3 protein and shows their most common DNA and genes. The sample table records hundreds of thousands of distinct CDR3 sequences; 9.5% to 15% of these occur just once. Of the sample, approximately 8.3% is held by the ten largest clones.

The sequence derives from a man aged 45-65 years who received an inactivated influenza vaccine. Donor details come from another sample of the same person, matched by shared clones. This sequence uses TRBV9 and TRBJ2-1, with the identity of the D gene unclear. The starting material was non-naive T cells sorted from PBMCs, obtained around 14 days before vaccination. The sample's cell subset or site label, decoded: memory T cell fraction. The nucleotide sequence is given as TGTGCCAGCAGCGACTATAACTCCTACAATGAGCAGTTCCTC. Its coded protein is CASSDYNSYNEQFL.